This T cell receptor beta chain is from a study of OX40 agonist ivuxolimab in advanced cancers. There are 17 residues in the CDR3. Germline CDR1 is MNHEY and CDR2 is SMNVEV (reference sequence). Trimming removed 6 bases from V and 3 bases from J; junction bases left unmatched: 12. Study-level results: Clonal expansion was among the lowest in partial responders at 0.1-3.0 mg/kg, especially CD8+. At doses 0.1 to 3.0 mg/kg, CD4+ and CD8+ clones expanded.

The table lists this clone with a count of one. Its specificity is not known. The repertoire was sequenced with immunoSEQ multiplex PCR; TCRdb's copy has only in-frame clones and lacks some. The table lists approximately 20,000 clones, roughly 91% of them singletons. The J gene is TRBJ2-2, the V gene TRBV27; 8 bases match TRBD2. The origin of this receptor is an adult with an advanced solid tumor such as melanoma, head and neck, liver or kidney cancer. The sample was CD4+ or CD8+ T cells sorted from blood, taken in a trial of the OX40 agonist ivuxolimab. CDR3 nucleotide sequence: TGTGCCAGCAGCCCGAGAGCGGGGGCCTACTACACCGGGGAGCTGTTTTTT. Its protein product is CASSPRAGAYYTGELFF.